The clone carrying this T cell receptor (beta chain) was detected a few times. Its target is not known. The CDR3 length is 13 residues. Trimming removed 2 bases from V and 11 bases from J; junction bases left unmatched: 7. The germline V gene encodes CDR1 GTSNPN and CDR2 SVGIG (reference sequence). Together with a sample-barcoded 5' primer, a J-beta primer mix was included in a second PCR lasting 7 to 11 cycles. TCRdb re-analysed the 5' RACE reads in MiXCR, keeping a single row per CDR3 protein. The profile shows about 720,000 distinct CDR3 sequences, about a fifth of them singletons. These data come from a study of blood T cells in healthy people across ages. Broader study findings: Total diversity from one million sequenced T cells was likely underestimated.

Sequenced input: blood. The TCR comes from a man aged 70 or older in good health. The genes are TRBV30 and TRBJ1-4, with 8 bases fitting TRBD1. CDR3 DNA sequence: TGTGCCTGGAGTATTACAGGGGGTGGGAAACTGTTTTTT. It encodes CAWSITGGGKLFF.